The source of this T cell receptor (beta chain) is a study of blood T cells in healthy people across ages. V was clipped by 1 base and J by 6 bases; unmatched bases: 8. The CDR3 consists of 14 residues. The V gene's germline CDR1 is GTSNPN and CDR2 SVGIG (reference sequence). For the second PCR, which ran for 7 to 11 cycles, a sample-barcoded 5' primer and a J-beta primer mix were used. Using its own MiXCR run on the 5' RACE reads, TCRdb lists one record per CDR3 protein. The sample holds approximately 880,000 distinct CDR3 sequences; about 44% are singletons and the top ten take roughly 13%. This chain connects TRBV30 to TRBJ1-2; 7 bases agree with TRBD1. The sequenced sample was blood. This receptor was obtained from a man aged 25-45 years in good health. CDR3 amino acids: CAWSGTGRGNGYTF. The CDR3 bases are TGTGCCTGGAGTGGGACAGGTCGAGGAAATGGCTACACCTTC.